This T cell receptor (beta chain) was recovered during a study of monozygotic twins with inflammatory bowel disease. For each CDR3 protein, TCRdb gives one entry from its re-call of the 5' RACE reads, without DNA. The table lists 200,000 to 250,000 distinct CDR3 sequences. The CDR3 is made up of 14 amino acids. The J gene is TRBJ1-3, the V gene TRBV12-3 or TRBV12-4; with no DNA, the TCRdb D assignment of TRBD1 cannot be verified. Sequenced sample: blood. The receptor was derived from a human donor with ulcerative colitis or Crohn's disease, or a healthy co-twin of an affected twin (not recorded which). CDR3 region: CASSPTGSGNTIYF.